A single T cell receptor (beta chain) is shown here with its context. Its binding antigen is unknown. No qualities accompany the bases; no much larger clone lies one base away. This specimen comes from a study of shared clonotypes between healthy human individuals (dated by TCRdb to about 2020). Turning to the overall study: The cohort included a few men and two women between 18 and 49 years of age. For each donor, three plates each were used for CD4 naive and CD4 memory, two plates were used for CD8 naive, and one plate was used for CD8 memory. To estimate repertoire size and how much clonotypes are shared between individuals, the study performed deep sequencing of blood TCR repertoires from roughly five healthy adults. Libraries were prepared and TCR repertoires were sequenced by different laboratories using diverse techniques, in order to increase sequencing depth and limit assay-specific biases. Each donor's leukapheresis produced roughly between roughly 0.85 and 10 billion PBMCs. What the study reported, not specific to this receptor: The genetic and exposure-history diversity represented was limited by the small number of donors. Pairwise subsampling indicated that sequencing depth was expected to affect the degree of clonotype sharing among donors. Sharing across a few donors was observed for about 5% of naive CD4, around 3.5% of naive CD8, over 2% of memory CD4, and 0.4% of memory CD8 clonotypes. Even with the large sequencing depth, rarefaction of the sorted-subset datasets indicated that sequencing was incomplete. Only blood was sampled, and tissue TCR repertoires likely differ from those in blood. Compared with non-shared clonotypes, clonotypes shared by all four sorted-subset donors had higher generation probabilities. Larger estimated clonotype richness was generally found for naive subsets than for memory subsets.

Using the deep immunoSEQ assay, TCR CDR3 regions were amplified from genomic DNA by multiplex PCR. Genomic DNA extracted from each cell subset was distributed evenly over all wells of several immunoSEQ 96-well plates, and each plate served as one replicate. For sorted subsets, 200 ng of genomic DNA, equivalent to some 30,000 T cell genomes, went into each replicate PCR. Purified libraries were quantified with a Qubit 3.0 fluorometer, sized on a Bioanalyzer 2100, and re-quantified with the KAPA Library Quantification kit. Every immunoSEQ 96-well plate was sequenced on a separate single-read 150-cycle Illumina NextSeq 550 flow cell. The authors processed their data as follows. Because the immunoSEQ output included only junctional sequences and no quality scores, the filtering could not be the same as the filtering used for full-length reads. To assign V/J genes and CDR3, sequences were annotated against IMGT germline references using PyIR, a Python wrapper for IgBLAST v1.9. Reads were removed for weak V/J assignments (E-value above 1e-6), missing CDR3, stop codons, out-of-frame junctions, or ambiguous translated residues. A V3J clonotype was defined by an identical inferred V gene, J gene, and CDR3 amino acid sequence. Percentage overlap between repertoires was computed as shared unique clonotypes divided by the size of the smaller repertoire. Richness of each repertoire was evaluated using RTK rarefaction, the Chao1 estimator, and Recon v2.1 estimates of unobserved clonotypes. For all TCRbeta clonotypes obtained by the gDNA method from a handful of donors, generation probabilities were computed with OLGA. As stored in TCRdb, this immuneACCESS dataset retains in-frame rearrangements with V and J assigned. A fraction of the clones does not appear; measured against another copy, unresolved V genes explain less than half of the discrepancy, and the remainder lacks a known reason. V and J calls plus clone size are reproduced from that table; the DNA served to infer D and trimming. The sample table holds just over 2,000,000 clones, of which roughly 95% were seen once. Together, the top ten hold 0.1% to 0.15% of the sample.

Healthy HIV-negative adults with no recently reported acute infections or vaccinations were included as donors. All donors were Caucasian adults living in Nashville, Tennessee, USA. Magnetic negative selection was used to enrich CD4+ T cells, after which naive cells were positively selected on CD45RA and the negative fraction became the memory subset. Blood was collected by leukapheresis, and PBMCs were isolated by Ficoll-Histopaque density gradient centrifugation and then cryopreserved in liquid nitrogen vapor phase. Purity and quantity of every magnetically sorted T cell population were checked by analytical flow cytometry. From each sorted fraction, genomic DNA was isolated and quantified by UV absorbance on a Nanodrop 2000c. V and J are truncated by 0 bases and 4 bases respectively, leaving an intervening sequence of 9 bases. The CDR3 sequence holds 14 residues, the cysteine and phenylalanine included. Of all the DNA, just the CDR3 is kept, 42 bases in frame from base 1. For CDR1 and CDR2, the germline V gene lists MGHRA and YSYEKL.

Recombination connected TRBV4-1 to TRBJ1-2; TRBD1 is possibly the D segment (5 matching bases). Sample: naive CD4+ T cells sorted from blood. The cell subset or site label, read with the paper, signifies: CD45RA+ positively selected. The origin of this receptor is a man aged 18 to 30 in good health. The nucleotide sequence reads as follows: TGCGCCAGCAGCCAAGATGGGACCCTCTATGGCTACACCTTC. It encodes CASSQDGTLYGYTF.